Listed below are T cell receptor beta chains from one sample, sequenced in a study of Ad26.COV2.S vaccination and SARS-CoV-2 variants. Libraries were prepared by immunoSEQ multiplex PCR; TCRdb keeps only in-frame clonotypes and omits some of them. The sample has 400,000 to 450,000 clones, 90% seen once. Specimen: peripheral blood, collected in a trial of Ad26.COV2.S vaccine versus placebo. These receptors all stem from a person aged 18-65 years who received the Ad26.COV2.S COVID-19 vaccine or a placebo. Each CDR3 is given with its conserved first and last residue. A D gene is named only where the DNA matches it firmly. Not every row has a clone size; where given, it reads once, few, many or a size class.

>.|TRBV12-2|TRBJ1-2|.
CASRLRQGAREGYTF
TGTGCAAGTCGCCTCCGACAGGGGGCCCGGGAAGGCTACACCTTC
>.|TRBV24-1|TRBJ1-5|.
CATSDVIKSQPQHF
TGTGCCACCAGTGACGTCATTAAAAGTCAGCCCCAGCATTTT
>.|TRBV5-1|TRBJ2-3|.
CASMWAEDSTDTQYF
TGCGCCAGCATGTGGGCGGAAGATAGCACAGATACGCAGTATTTT
>.|TRBV18|TRBJ2-3|.
CASSPADTDTQYF
TGTGCCAGCTCACCTGCAGACACAGATACGCAGTATTTT
>TRBD2|TRBV7-2|TRBJ2-2|.
CATAFRTRGTGELFF
TGTGCCACAGCCTTTAGGACTAGAGGCACCGGGGAGCTGTTTTTT
>.|TRBV25-1|TRBJ1-4|.
CASSYSATNEKLFF
TGTGCCAGCAGTTACAGCGCAACTAATGAAAAACTGTTTTTT
>.|TRBV19|TRBJ1-2|.
CASNPFEGANYGYTF
TGTGCCAGTAACCCCTTCGAAGGGGCTAACTATGGCTACACCTTC
>.|TRBV7-9|TRBJ1-4|.
CASSLGGGLDEKLFF
TGTGCCAGCAGCTTAGGTGGAGGTTTGGATGAAAAACTGTTTTTT
>TRBD2|TRBV6-1|TRBJ2-6|.
CASSGLAGTGANVLTF
TGTGCCAGCAGTGGACTAGCGGGTACTGGGGCCAACGTCCTGACTTTC
>.|TRBV7-9|TRBJ2-3|.
CASSLEGSSDTQYF
TGTGCCAGCAGCTTAGAGGGGTCGTCAGATACGCAGTATTTT
>.|TRBV19|TRBJ1-4|.
CASTIGVGPVEKLFF
TGTGCCAGTACTATCGGAGTCGGGCCCGTCGAAAAACTGTTTTTT
>TRBD2|TRBV29-1|TRBJ2-3|.
CSGEGLAGRTDTQYF
TGCAGCGGGGAAGGGCTAGCGGGGAGAACAGATACGCAGTATTTT
>.|TRBV19|TRBJ2-3|.
CASSQGSPLGTDTQYF
TGTGCCAGTAGTCAGGGGAGCCCTCTTGGCACAGATACGCAGTATTTT
>TRBD1|TRBV9|TRBJ1-2|once
CASSSGHGQGGSGYTF
TGTGCCAGCAGCAGTGGGCACGGACAGGGAGGCTCCGGCTACACCTTC
>.|TRBV18|TRBJ2-3|.
CASSPFLAEESTDTQYF
TGTGCCAGCTCACCCTTTTTAGCGGAGGAATCCACAGATACGCAGTATTTT
>TRBD2|TRBV7-9|TRBJ2-7|.
CASSLVRASGTYEQYF
TGTGCCAGCAGCTTAGTTCGGGCTAGCGGGACCTACGAGCAGTACTTC
>TRBD1|TRBV6-2/TRBV6-3|TRBJ2-7|.
CASSYWDSVSYEQYF
TGTGCCAGCAGTTACTGGGACAGCGTATCCTACGAGCAGTACTTC
>TRBD2|TRBV27|TRBJ2-2|.
CASSFVLGEGLPGELFF
TGTGCCAGCAGTTTTGTCCTGGGGGAGGGCCTTCCCGGGGAGCTGTTTTTT
>.|TRBV28|TRBJ1-6|once
CASSTTMDLNSPLHF
TGTGCCAGCAGTACCACAATGGACCTGAATTCACCCCTCCACTTT
>.|TRBV24-1|TRBJ1-4|.
CATSDALNEKLFF
TGTGCCACCAGTGATGCCCTGAATGAAAAACTGTTTTTT
>TRBD1|TRBV30|TRBJ1-1|.
CAWGQGGTEAFF
TGTGCCTGGGGACAGGGCGGCACTGAAGCTTTCTTT
>.|TRBV15|TRBJ2-3|.
CATSGSGTDTQYF
TGTGCCACCAGCGGCAGTGGCACAGATACGCAGTATTTT
>.|TRBV28|TRBJ2-3|.
CASSLEGADTQYF
TGTGCCAGCAGTTTGGAGGGGGCAGATACGCAGTATTTT
>.|TRBV7-2|TRBJ2-5|.
CASSLSGYDQETQYF
TGTGCCAGCAGCTTATCGGGGTATGACCAAGAGACCCAGTACTTC
>TRBD1|TRBV19|TRBJ1-5|.
CASTTGGGTGRSNQPQHF
TGTGCCAGTACTACAGGGGGCGGTACAGGTAGAAGCAATCAGCCCCAGCATTTT
>TRBD2|TRBV2|TRBJ2-1|.
CASRTSGRYNEQFF
TGTGCCAGCAGGACTAGCGGGAGATACAATGAGCAGTTCTTC
>TRBD2|TRBV9|TRBJ2-3|.
CASSVTIPGLAARGTDTQYF
TGTGCCAGCAGCGTAACAATCCCGGGACTAGCGGCAAGAGGCACAGATACGCAGTATTTT
>.|TRBV5-6|TRBJ2-1|.
CASSLWSGDYNEQFF
TGTGCCAGCAGCTTGTGGTCAGGGGATTACAATGAGCAGTTCTTC
>.|TRBV6-1|TRBJ2-7|.
CASSYQGKEQYF
TGTGCCAGCAGTTATCAGGGGAAAGAGCAGTACTTC
>TRBD2|TRBV28|TRBJ2-4|.
CASSLPAGGPYF
TGTGCCAGCAGCCTGCCTGCGGGAGGGCCATACTTC
>.|TRBV7-8|TRBJ1-1|once
CASSPWAENTEAFF
TGTGCCAGCAGCCCGTGGGCCGAGAACACTGAAGCTTTCTTT
>.|TRBV9|TRBJ2-3|.
CASSPGAGAPTDTQYF
TGTGCCAGCAGCCCGGGGGCGGGAGCCCCCACAGATACGCAGTATTTT
>.|TRBV10-3|TRBJ2-3|once
CATARDSSTDTQYF
TGTGCCACCGCGCGGGATAGCTCCACAGATACGCAGTATTTT
>TRBD1|TRBV6-5|TRBJ2-1|.
CASRPQGAYNEQFF
TGTGCCAGCAGACCGCAGGGGGCCTACAATGAGCAGTTCTTC
>TRBD2|TRBV5-1|TRBJ2-1|.
CASSLWGLAATYNEQFF
TGCGCCAGCAGCTTGTGGGGACTAGCGGCGACCTACAATGAGCAGTTCTTC
>TRBD1|TRBV27|TRBJ1-5|.
CASSLSGQGAGQPQHF
TGTGCCAGCAGTTTATCGGGACAGGGGGCAGGTCAGCCCCAGCATTTT
>.|TRBV7-8|TRBJ1-3|once
CASSLDRRSGNTIYF
TGTGCCAGCAGCTTAGACCGGCGCTCTGGAAACACCATATATTTT
>TRBD2|TRBV5-4|TRBJ2-3|once
CASSSGLAGGPDTQYF
TGTGCCAGCAGCTCCGGACTAGCGGGAGGCCCAGATACGCAGTATTTT
>.|TRBV6-5|TRBJ1-2|.
CASSLGGALGYTF
TGTGCCAGCAGCCTCGGGGGCGCGCTTGGCTACACCTTC
>.|TRBV7-2|TRBJ2-7|.
CASTYPGGEQYF
TGTGCCAGCACATACCCCGGGGGAGAGCAGTACTTC
>.|TRBV6-2/TRBV6-3|TRBJ2-7|.
CASSQTTRRGSEQYF
TGTGCCAGCAGTCAGACGACTAGAAGGGGTTCCGAGCAGTACTTC
>TRBD2|TRBV27|TRBJ2-7|.
CASSLRVAGGYEQYF
TGTGCCAGCAGTTTACGGGTAGCGGGAGGCTACGAGCAGTACTTC
>.|TRBV11-2|TRBJ2-3|.
CASSLVTATLTDTQYF
TGTGCCAGCAGCTTAGTCACAGCAACCCTAACAGATACGCAGTATTTT
>.|TRBV7-2|TRBJ1-2|.
CASSLEGQIYGYTF
TGTGCCAGCAGCTTAGAGGGTCAGATCTATGGCTACACCTTC
>TRBD1|TRBV6-1|TRBJ1-1|.
CASSYTGGWTEAFF
TGTGCCAGCAGCTATACAGGGGGCTGGACTGAAGCTTTCTTT
>TRBD1|TRBV6-5|TRBJ2-7|.
CASSYGTGGREQYF
TGTGCCAGCAGTTATGGGACAGGGGGTCGCGAGCAGTACTTC
>.|TRBV3-1/TRBV3-2|TRBJ2-3|.
CASSPISESTDTQYF
TGTGCCAGCAGCCCCATTAGCGAGAGCACAGATACGCAGTATTTT
>TRBD2|TRBV4-1|TRBJ2-1|.
CASSRLLAGGPYNEQFF
TGCGCCAGCAGCCGCCTCCTAGCGGGAGGGCCCTACAATGAGCAGTTCTTC
>.|TRBV2|TRBJ1-6|.
CASRDSQGSPLHF
TGTGCCAGCAGGGACAGCCAAGGTTCACCCCTCCACTTT
>TRBD1|TRBV10-3|TRBJ2-3|.
CAISADRGQSDTQYF
TGTGCCATCAGTGCGGACAGGGGGCAATCAGATACGCAGTATTTT
>.|TRBV15|TRBJ1-1|.
CATSRGLGGGTEAFF
TGTGCCACCAGCAGAGGGCTGGGGGGGGGCACTGAAGCTTTCTTT
>TRBD1|TRBV30|TRBJ2-7|.
CAWSVLGTGDEQYF
TGTGCCTGGAGTGTACTGGGGACAGGAGACGAGCAGTACTTC
>.|TRBV12-5|TRBJ1-4|.
CASGLWDWEKLFF
TGTGCTAGTGGTTTGTGGGATTGGGAAAAACTGTTTTTT
>.|TRBV6-5|TRBJ2-2|.
CASSQGDPTGELFF
TGTGCCAGCAGCCAAGGGGACCCCACCGGGGAGCTGTTTTTT